The T cell receptor beta chain under discussion was sequenced for a study of quantifying T cell responses using KT2 cells. Background on the study: cDNA was made from DNase-treated RNA using alpha and beta constant primers. Estimated efficiency of the T4 ligation step was above 9% under optimum conditions.

V was pared by 4 bases and J by 7 bases, with 10 bases between. Germline loops: CDR1 SGHDN, CDR2 FVKESK. This CDR3 comprises 12 residues. A single-stranded UMI oligo with SP2 sequence was ligated to cDNA 3' ends. The first PCR ran 4 to 5 cycles with an equimolar RC1.1 and RC1.2 beta primer mix. From the second PCR onward, TCR alpha and beta chains were processed separately. TCRdb used MiXCR to reprocess the UMI-ligation and nested PCR reads, holding one entry per CDR3 protein. The table shows tens of thousands of distinct CDR3 sequences, with about 9.4% occurring only once. The chain couples TRBV14 to TRBJ1-1, with unresolved D. Sequences were obtained from PBMCs spiked with cells of the T cell clone KT2. The TCR was taken from a human donor. The CDR3 is CASSRPNGEAFF. CDR3 nucleotide sequence: TGTGCCAGCAGCCGGCCGAACGGTGAAGCTTTCTTT.